This TCR beta chain comes out of a study of T cell responses to AZD1222 COVID-19 vaccine. On the study more broadly: Researchers grouped second doses given at about 4 or about 12 weeks into one pool.

Study results and limitations: When two AZD1222 doses had been given, Spike-specific TCR breadth and depth rose. Vaccine-associated CD4 TCRs spanned spike, dominant at 160-218 and 743-854.

With respect to this clone: Its antigen is currently unknown.

Sequencing used immunoSEQ multiplex PCR; TCRdb keeps in-frame clones, though not all of them. Among roughly 180,000 clones, around 93% were seen once, and the ten largest hold about 1.9%. Sample: peripheral blood, taken on day 0 of AZD1222 vaccination. The clonotype originates from an adult in good health.

The CDR3 DNA reads as TGTGCCAGCAGCGCCACGAGGGATACGCAGTATTTT. It specifies CASSATRDTQYF. The V and J genes are TRBV12-3 or TRBV12-4 and TRBJ2-3, with D hard to call. The CDR3 totals 12 residues. Between the trimmed V and J ends, which lost 6 bases and 6 bases, there was a span of 10 bases.